The entry that follows covers one T cell receptor beta chain sequence. The table came from immunoSEQ multiplex PCR; TCRdb's copy has only in-frame clones and leaves some out. The sample has about 46,000 clones; more than 90% are singletons. This record belongs to a study of T cell changes during pregnancy in multiple sclerosis. CDR1 is SGHRS, CDR2 YFSETQ, per germline. J was trimmed by 4 bases and V by 5 bases; bases with no gene match: 10. There are 16 residues in the CDR3. The specimen comprised CD8+ T cells from peripheral blood mononuclear cells, sampled after pregnancy. This clonotype was sampled from a female donor with multiple sclerosis, enrolled in a pregnancy study. This chain uses TRBV5-1 with TRBJ2-1; 9 bases map to TRBD1. The CDR3 is CASSYTGQGLYNEQFF. The CDR3 DNA sequence: TGCGCCAGCAGTTATACAGGACAGGGGCTTTACAATGAGCAGTTCTTC.